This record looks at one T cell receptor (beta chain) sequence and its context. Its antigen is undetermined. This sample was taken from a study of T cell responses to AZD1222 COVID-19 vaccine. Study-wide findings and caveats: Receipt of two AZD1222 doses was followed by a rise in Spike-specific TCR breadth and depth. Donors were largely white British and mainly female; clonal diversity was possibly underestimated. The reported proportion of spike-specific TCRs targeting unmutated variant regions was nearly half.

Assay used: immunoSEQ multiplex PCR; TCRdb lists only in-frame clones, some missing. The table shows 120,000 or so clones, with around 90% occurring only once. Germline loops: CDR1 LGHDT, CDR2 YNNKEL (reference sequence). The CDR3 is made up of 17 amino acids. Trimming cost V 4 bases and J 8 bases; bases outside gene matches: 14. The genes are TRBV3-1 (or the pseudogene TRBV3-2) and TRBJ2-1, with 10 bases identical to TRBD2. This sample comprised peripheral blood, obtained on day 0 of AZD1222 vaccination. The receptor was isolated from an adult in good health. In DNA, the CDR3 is TGTGCCAGCAGCCCATCTATCGTAGCGGGAGGCCCGGATGAGCAGTTCTTC. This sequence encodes CASSPSIVAGGPDEQFF.